Presented here are 29 T cell receptor beta chains from one specimen sequenced in a study of T cells in Graves' hyperthyroidism and ophthalmopathy. Authors of the study amplified TCR beta CDR3 regions from RNA transcripts. The HTBI primer set was used in a first-round RT-PCR of the TCR CDR3. TCRdb analysed the multiplex PCR reads with MiXCR anew, one entry per CDR3 protein. This sample has fewer than 450,000 distinct CDR3 sequences; around 15% occur once, and the top ten carry under 30%. Sequencing was carried out using blood. The origin of the receptors is a man aged 50-59 years with Graves' ophthalmopathy.

The sample holds many counts of this clonotype. The rearrangement links TRBV2 to TRBJ2-1; D is perhaps TRBD1 or TRBD2 (5 bases each). The V and J ends lost 6 bases and 10 bases respectively, with 19 bases between them. The CDR3 sequence is 14 residues long. Per the germline V gene, CDR1 is SNHLY and CDR2 is FYNNEI. CDR3 sequence (DNA): TGTGCCAGCAGCCCGGGACGGATCGTTTGGGAGCAGTTCTTC. Amino acids: CASSPGRIVWEQFF.

This clonotype came up many times. The V and J genes are TRBV6-1 and TRBJ2-5, with TRBD2 identical over 11 bases. Germline V CDR1 and CDR2: MNHNS, SASEGT. The CDR3 loop spans 17 amino acids. V was pared by 6 bases and J by 6 bases, with 15 bases of the junction left unmatched. CDR3 protein: CASSQGALTSGTKTQYF. The CDR3 DNA reads TGTGCCAGCAGCCAAGGCGCCTTGACTAGCGGGACAAAGACCCAGTACTTC.

Ten or more counts support this clonotype. V gene TRBV20-1 combines with J gene TRBJ2-7, with TRBD2 identical over 9 bases. The CDR3 has 16 amino acids. Trimming at V came to 2 bases and at J to 2 bases, leaving 10 bases not matched to a gene. The germline gives CDR1 DFQATT, CDR2 SNEGSKA (reference sequence). The CDR3 reads CSARTSGYASPYEQYF. The CDR3, as DNA: TGCAGTGCTAGAACTAGCGGGTACGCCTCTCCCTACGAGCAGTACTTC.

This clonotype has at least ten counts. This rearrangement joins TRBV28 to TRBJ2-7; maybe TRBD1 (5 bases). Trimming took off 6 bases at V and 0 bases at J, with 12 bases between the two ends. Germline-derived CDR1 and CDR2 are MDHEN and SYDVKM. The length of the CDR3 is 14 residues. The CDR3 loop is CASSTPGISYEQYF. DNA of the CDR3: TGTGCCAGCAGCACTCCAGGGATCTCCTACGAGCAGTACTTC.

V and J are TRBV12-3 or TRBV12-4 and TRBJ1-4, with a tentative D call TRBD1 (6 bases). The CDR3 spans 15 residues. V was pared by 6 bases and J by 3 bases, with 14 bases between. Written as DNA, the CDR3 is TGTGCCAGCAGACTCGCACAGGGTGCTAATGAAAAACTGTTTTTT. The encoded protein is CASRLAQGANEKLFF.

This clonotype was observed once. The V call is TRBV9, the J call TRBJ2-3; D may match TRBD1 or TRBD2 (5 bases each). V gave up 6 bases and J gave up 3 bases, with 14 bases separating them. CDR1 and CDR2 from the germline V gene are SGDLS and YYNGEE. The CDR3 is made up of 14 amino acids. The DNA for the CDR3 is TGTGCCAGCAACATGGGGGTCGGGACAGATACGCAGTATTTT. It encodes CASNMGVGTDTQYF.

This clonotype was counted many times. The chain joins TRBV10-3 to TRBJ2-2; TRBD2 might be the D (5 bases). V gave up 8 bases and J gave up 0 bases, with 7 bases separating them. Germline CDR1 reads ENHRY; CDR2 reads SYGVKD. CDR3 length: 13 residues. Written as DNA, the CDR3 is TGTGCCATCGGCGGGTCGAACACCGGGGAGCTGTTTTTT. Translation gives CAIGGSNTGELFF.

The J gene is TRBJ2-1, the V gene TRBV4-1; TRBD2 aligns across 11 bases. Germline V gives CDR1 MGHRA, CDR2 YSYEKL. V lost 4 bases and J lost 8; bases outside the gene matches: 13. This CDR3 is 17 amino acids long. The DNA for the CDR3 is TGCGCCAGCAGCCCCCGATCGGGACTAGCGGACCGCTATGAGCAGTTCTTC. The encoded protein is CASSPRSGLADRYEQFF.

Many counts were recorded for this clonotype. The V gene is TRBV30, the J gene TRBJ2-7; 13 bases line up with TRBD2. Trimming removed 2 bases from V and 4 bases from J; junction bases left unmatched: 2. Germline-derived CDR1 and CDR2 are GTSNPN and SVGIG (reference sequence). The CDR3 loop spans 14 amino acids. The DNA for the CDR3 is TGTGCCTGGAGTCCGGGACTAGCGGGATACGAGCAGTACTTC. Protein: CAWSPGLAGYEQYF.

This rearrangement joins TRBV5-1 to TRBJ2-5, with 8 bases matching TRBD1. V lost 4 bases, J lost 5 bases, and 7 bases stayed unmatched. CDR1 is SGHRS, CDR2 YFSETQ, per germline. This CDR3 has 14 amino acids. The CDR3 sequence: CASSPGGVLETQYF. The CDR3 bases are TGCGCCAGCAGCCCAGGGGGCGTTTTGGAGACCCAGTACTTC.

This clonotype was detected ten times or more. The V call is TRBV12-3 or TRBV12-4, the J call TRBJ2-1; maybe TRBD2 (6 bases). V dropped 3 bases and J dropped 5 bases, with 11 bases sitting between them. This CDR3 spans 14 amino acids. CDR3 residues: CASSFGGTNNEQFF. As DNA, the CDR3 is TGTGCCAGCAGTTTCGGCGGGACCAACAATGAGCAGTTCTTC.

There are many counts of this clonotype. The rearrangement links TRBV5-1 to TRBJ2-1, with 7 bases fitting TRBD2. Germline-derived CDR1 and CDR2 are SGHRS and YFSETQ. The CDR3 has 14 residues. With V trimmed by 0 bases and J by 8 bases, 5 bases remained unmatched. The CDR3 DNA follows: TGCGCCAGCAGCTTGGATGCGGGAGTCGATGAGCAGTTCTTC. This gives the protein CASSLDAGVDEQFF. The full variable domain, its missing parts supplied by reference TRBV5-1 and TRBJ2-1, is KAGVTQTPRYLIKTRGQQVTLSCSPISGHRSVSWYQQTPGQGLQFLFEYFSETQRNKGNFPGRFSGRQFSNSRSEMNVSTLELGDSALYLCASSLDAGVDEQFFGPGTRLTVL.

This clonotype was seen a few times. The gene calls are TRBV29-1 and TRBJ2-4, with 13 bases identical to TRBD2. Germline CDR1 reads SQVTM; CDR2 reads ANQGSEA. The junction had 6 bases not matched to a gene; V was cut back by 1 base and J by 0 bases. This CDR3 comprises 18 residues. The CDR3 spells CSVEVLAGGIIAKNIQYF. In DNA form, the CDR3 reads TGCAGCGTTGAAGTACTAGCGGGAGGGATAATAGCCAAAAACATTCAGTACTTC.

This clonotype has ten or more counts. V usage is TRBV7-9 and J usage is TRBJ2-5; possible D gene TRBD1, 6 bases. Germline assignment: CDR1 SEHNR and CDR2 FQNEAQ (reference sequence). V lost 2 bases and J 5 bases, leaving 15 bases between the germline ends. This CDR3 has 15 amino acids. The CDR3: CASSLFAQRGETQYF. In DNA, the CDR3 is TGTGCCAGCAGCTTATTTGCACAGAGGGGGGAGACCCAGTACTTC.

V gene TRBV9 combines with J gene TRBJ2-5; 9 bases agree with TRBD2. This CDR3 contains 16 residues. Trimming cost V 4 bases and J 7 bases; bases outside gene matches: 14. CDR1 and CDR2 from the germline V gene are SGDLS and YYNGEE. CDR3 bases: TGTGCCAGCAGCCCCCGAGAGGGGCGGCGGGGGGGGACCCAGTACTTC. Translating it yields CASSPREGRRGGTQYF.

This clonotype was detected ten times or more. The chain carries TRBV20-1 and TRBJ2-7, with 8 bases aligning to TRBD2. CDR3 length: 13 residues. V lost 4 bases, J lost 6 bases, and 8 bases stayed unmatched. Germline V gives CDR1 DFQATT, CDR2 SNEGSKA (reference sequence). In nucleotides, the CDR3 is TGCAGTGCTACCGGGACTAGGTCATTCGAGCAGTACTTC. This sequence encodes CSATGTRSFEQYF.

There are many counts of this clonotype. The chain employs TRBV2 and TRBJ2-7, with 9 bases matching TRBD2. Germline lookup yields CDR1 SNHLY and CDR2 FYNNEI. The CDR3 is 13 residues long. Trimming at V came to 8 bases and at J to 6 bases, leaving 8 bases not matched to a gene. The CDR3 coding sequence is TGTGCCAGCGCCCTAGCGGGATTTAGCGAGCAGTACTTC. Its translation: CASALAGFSEQYF.

There are many counts of this clonotype. V gene TRBV20-1 combines with J gene TRBJ1-6; TRBD1 might be the D (6 bases). The CDR3 contains 14 residues. V was pared by 1 base and J by 11 bases, with 15 bases between. From germline, CDR1 is DFQATT and CDR2 SNEGSKA (reference sequence). The chain's CDR3 is CSARGQAWGAPLHF. The CDR3 DNA follows: TGCAGTGCTAGAGGACAGGCGTGGGGGGCACCCCTCCACTTT.

This clonotype was counted at least ten times. The V and J genes are TRBV7-3 and TRBJ2-1; 7 bases fit TRBD2. The germline gives CDR1 SGHTA, CDR2 FQGTGA. This CDR3 is built from 13 residues. V lost 8 bases to trimming and J lost 3 bases; unmatched junction nucleotides: 4. DNA for the CDR3: TGTGCCAGCCGCCCTAGCGGCTACAATGAGCAGTTCTTC. Protein: CASRPSGYNEQFF.

The rearrangement uses TRBV20-1 and TRBJ1-5, with 9 bases matching TRBD1. Germline values: CDR1 DFQATT, CDR2 SNEGSKA (reference sequence). CDR3 size: 19 residues. The junction had 17 bases not matched to a gene; V was cut back by 5 bases and J by 0 bases. DNA for the CDR3: TGCAGTGCTGGAAGAGTTTGGGGACAGGGTGACTATAGCAATCAGCCCCAGCATTTT. This encodes CSAGRVWGQGDYSNQPQHF.

This clonotype was recorded a few times. The chain couples TRBV6-1 to TRBJ2-2; 10 bases line up with TRBD1. The V gene end was trimmed by 7 bases and the J gene end by 4 bases; junction bases not matched to a gene: 6. Germline assignment: CDR1 MNHNS and CDR2 SASEGT. The CDR3 length is 15 residues. CDR3 loop: CASTTGTGVTGELFF. For the CDR3, the DNA is TGTGCCAGCACCACCGGGACAGGGGTCACCGGGGAGCTGTTTTTT.

This clonotype was picked up many times. V and J are TRBV20-1 and TRBJ2-5; no clear D. The CDR3 spans 13 residues. V was pared by 3 bases and J by 3 bases, with 11 bases between. Germline V gene lookup returns CDR1 DFQATT and CDR2 SNEGSKA (reference sequence). The CDR3 protein is CSASTTTKETQYF. CDR3 DNA: TGCAGTGCTAGTACGACAACTAAAGAGACCCAGTACTTC.

There are a few counts of this clonotype. The J gene is TRBJ1-4, the V gene TRBV7-9; D is possibly TRBD1 (5 bases). The CDR3 extends over 14 amino acids. CDR1 SEHNR and CDR2 FQNEAQ come from the germline V gene (reference sequence). The V gene lost 5 bases and the J gene lost 8 bases, with 15 bases spanning the gap. CDR3 DNA sequence: TGTGCCAGCAGCCCGGGGACGGCAGTGGAAAAACTGTTTTTT. Its protein product is CASSPGTAVEKLFF.

This clonotype appeared many times. The chain couples TRBV7-2 to TRBJ2-3, with 15 bases lining up with TRBD2. Looked up from germline, CDR1 is SGHTA and CDR2 is FQGNSA. The trim removed 6 bases at V and 3 bases at J, leaving 13 bases unmatched. The CDR3 has 19 residues. CDR3 loop: CASSHTGLAGGVRTDTQYF. In DNA, the CDR3 is TGTGCCAGCAGTCACACCGGACTAGCGGGAGGGGTGCGGACAGATACGCAGTATTTT.

This clonotype was recorded at least ten times. The gene calls are TRBV20-1 and TRBJ2-7; 10 bases are a match to TRBD1. Germline CDR1 reads DFQATT; CDR2 reads SNEGSKA (reference sequence). V dropped 5 bases and J dropped 3; count of bases not matched to a gene: 4. The CDR3 is made up of 13 amino acids. CDR3 DNA sequence: TGCAGTGCTGGGGGGACAGGGGTCTACGAGCAGTACTTC. Amino acid sequence: CSAGGTGVYEQYF.

The chain combines TRBV6-4 with TRBJ2-5; possibly TRBD1 for D (6 bases). The CDR3 spans 17 residues. Germline assignment: CDR1 MRHNA and CDR2 SNTAGT. Trimming took 4 bases from V and 2 from J, leaving 20 bases between them. This CDR3 is CASSANLPTGVQETQYF. The CDR3 nucleotides read TGTGCCAGCAGTGCAAATCTGCCGACAGGCGTACAAGAGACCCAGTACTTC.

This clonotype came up many times. This rearrangement joins TRBV19 to TRBJ1-2; TRBD1 matches at 8 bases. Looked up from germline, CDR1 is LNHDA and CDR2 is SQIVND (reference sequence). The CDR3 totals 14 residues. Trimming removed 5 bases from V and 7 bases from J; junction bases left unmatched: 9. CDR3 residues: CASSEGQGVFGYTF. The CDR3 bases are TGTGCCAGTAGTGAAGGACAGGGTGTTTTTGGCTACACCTTC. The variable domain in full, with the rest retrieved from reference TRBV19 and TRBJ1-2, is DGGITQSPKYLFRKEGQNVTLSCEQNLNHDAMYWYRQDPGQGLRLIYYSQIVNDFQKGDIAEGYSVSREKKESFPLTVTSAQKNPTAFYLCASSEGQGVFGYTFGSGTRLTVV.

With respect to this clonotype: Just one base apart from a much larger clone, this may be a read error. The chain is built from TRBV28 and TRBJ2-7; 7 bases align to TRBD1. Germline assignment: CDR1 MDHEN and CDR2 SYDVKM. This CDR3 region has 12 residues. Germline trimming cut 10 bases from V and 6 bases from J; bases unmatched to any gene: 9. The CDR3 region is CANRTTGVEQYF. CDR3 bases: TGTGCCAACAGGACCACAGGGGTCGAGCAGTACTTC.

This clonotype showed up many times. The V gene is TRBV5-5, the J gene TRBJ2-7, with a tentative D call TRBD1 (6 bases). The CDR3 spans 16 residues. Trimming removed 4 bases from V and 2 bases from J, with 19 bases in between. Looked up from germline, CDR1 is SGHKS and CDR2 is YYEKEE (reference sequence). CDR3 sequence reads: CASSLSPADRTYEQYF. The CDR3 DNA reads as TGTGCCAGCAGCCTCAGCCCGGCGGACAGAACCTACGAGCAGTACTTC.